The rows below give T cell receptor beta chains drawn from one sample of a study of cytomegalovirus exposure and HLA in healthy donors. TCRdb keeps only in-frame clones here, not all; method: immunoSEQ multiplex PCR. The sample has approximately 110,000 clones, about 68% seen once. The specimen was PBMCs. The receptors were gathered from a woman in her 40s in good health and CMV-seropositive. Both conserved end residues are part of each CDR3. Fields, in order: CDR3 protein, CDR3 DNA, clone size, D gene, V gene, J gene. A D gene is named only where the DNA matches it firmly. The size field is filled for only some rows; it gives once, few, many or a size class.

cdr3_aa: CASSLVLSQEQFF
cdr3_nt: TGTGCCAGCAGCTTAGTTTTAAGTCAGGAGCAGTTCTTC
clone_size: few
d_call: .
v_call: TRBV7-2
j_call: TRBJ2-1

cdr3_aa: CASSLAAANYGYTF
cdr3_nt: TGTGCCAGCAGCTTAGCGGCAGCTAACTATGGCTACACCTTC
clone_size: .
d_call: .
v_call: TRBV7-9
j_call: TRBJ1-2

cdr3_aa: CASSSTKGQLEQYF
cdr3_nt: TGTGCCAGCAGCTCGACCAAGGGACAGCTCGAGCAGTACTTC
clone_size: few
d_call: TRBD1
v_call: TRBV7-6
j_call: TRBJ2-7

cdr3_aa: CASSLAGLGQDEAFF
cdr3_nt: TGCGCCAGCAGCTTGGCCGGGCTCGGACAGGATGAAGCTTTCTTT
clone_size: once
d_call: TRBD1
v_call: TRBV5-1
j_call: TRBJ1-1

cdr3_aa: CASSGVTSGYNEQFF
cdr3_nt: TGTGCCAGCAGTGGAGTGACTAGCGGTTACAATGAGCAGTTCTTC
clone_size: .
d_call: TRBD2
v_call: TRBV2
j_call: TRBJ2-1

cdr3_aa: CASRAAETYNEQFF
cdr3_nt: TGCGCCAGCAGAGCGGCAGAGACATACAATGAGCAGTTCTTC
clone_size: .
d_call: .
v_call: TRBV5-1
j_call: TRBJ2-1

cdr3_aa: CTSSQDRGTDTQYF
cdr3_nt: TGCACCAGCAGCCAAGACAGGGGCACAGATACGCAGTATTTT
clone_size: .
d_call: .
v_call: TRBV1
j_call: TRBJ2-3

cdr3_aa: CASSRRGSGEETQYF
cdr3_nt: TGTGCCAGCAGTCGTAGGGGGAGCGGAGAAGAGACCCAGTACTTC
clone_size: .
d_call: .
v_call: TRBV2
j_call: TRBJ2-5

cdr3_aa: CASSWTSGLRHEQYF
cdr3_nt: TGTGCCAGCAGCTGGACTAGCGGGTTGAGGCACGAGCAGTACTTC
clone_size: .
d_call: TRBD2
v_call: TRBV11-3
j_call: TRBJ2-7

cdr3_aa: CASSITGGSYGYTF
cdr3_nt: TGCGCCAGCAGCATTACAGGGGGTAGCTATGGCTACACCTTC
clone_size: .
d_call: TRBD1
v_call: TRBV5-1
j_call: TRBJ1-2

cdr3_aa: CASSRDRENTGELFF
cdr3_nt: TGTGCCAGCAGTCGGGACAGGGAGAACACCGGGGAGCTGTTTTTT
clone_size: once
d_call: TRBD1
v_call: TRBV6-5
j_call: TRBJ2-2

cdr3_aa: CASSRGTGNTEAFF
cdr3_nt: TGTGCCAGCTCACGGGGGACAGGGAACACTGAAGCTTTCTTT
clone_size: .
d_call: TRBD1
v_call: TRBV18
j_call: TRBJ1-1

cdr3_aa: CASSPYPGTGGSGANVLTF
cdr3_nt: TGTGCCAGCAGCCCTTACCCCGGGACAGGGGGTTCTGGGGCCAACGTCCTGACTTTC
clone_size: .
d_call: TRBD1
v_call: TRBV5-4
j_call: TRBJ2-6

cdr3_aa: CASSLGTSGSYNEQFF
cdr3_nt: TGTGCCAGCAGCTTGGGGACTAGCGGCAGCTACAATGAGCAGTTCTTC
clone_size: .
d_call: TRBD2
v_call: TRBV5-4
j_call: TRBJ2-1

cdr3_aa: CASSLGHRDSSYEQYF
cdr3_nt: TGCGCCAGCAGCTTGGGGCACCGGGACAGTTCCTACGAGCAGTACTTC
clone_size: .
d_call: TRBD1
v_call: TRBV5-1
j_call: TRBJ2-7

cdr3_aa: CASSPLGLNRADTQYF
cdr3_nt: TGTGCCAGCAGCCCGTTGGGACTCAATCGTGCAGATACGCAGTATTTT
clone_size: .
d_call: .
v_call: TRBV4-2
j_call: TRBJ2-3

cdr3_aa: CASRRWNTEAFF
cdr3_nt: TGTGCCAGCAGGAGATGGAACACTGAAGCTTTCTTT
clone_size: .
d_call: .
v_call: TRBV6-5
j_call: TRBJ1-1

cdr3_aa: CASSITSGSTGEQYF
cdr3_nt: TGTGCCAGCAGTATAACTAGCGGGAGTACTGGGGAGCAGTACTTC
clone_size: .
d_call: TRBD2
v_call: TRBV6-6
j_call: TRBJ2-5

cdr3_aa: CASSMPPGYAFVNTEAFF
cdr3_nt: TGTGCCAGTAGTATGCCGCCAGGGTACGCCTTTGTGAACACTGAAGCTTTCTTT
clone_size: few
d_call: .
v_call: TRBV19
j_call: TRBJ1-1

cdr3_aa: CASSRQGEDTQYF
cdr3_nt: TGTGCCAGCAGCCGACAGGGGGAAGATACGCAGTATTTT
clone_size: .
d_call: TRBD1
v_call: TRBV6-5
j_call: TRBJ2-3

cdr3_aa: CASSAGRGLNTEAFF
cdr3_nt: TGTGCCAGTAGTGCCGGGAGAGGGCTGAACACTGAAGCTTTCTTT
clone_size: .
d_call: .
v_call: TRBV19
j_call: TRBJ1-1

cdr3_aa: CASSLYETQYF
cdr3_nt: TGTGCCAGCAGCTTATATGAGACCCAGTACTTC
clone_size: .
d_call: .
v_call: TRBV11-3
j_call: TRBJ2-5

cdr3_aa: CASSGTGAYEQYF
cdr3_nt: TGTGCCAGCAGTGGGACAGGCGCCTACGAGCAGTACTTC
clone_size: .
d_call: TRBD1
v_call: TRBV2
j_call: TRBJ2-7

cdr3_aa: CASSEPGTALNQYF
cdr3_nt: TGTGCCAGCAGTGAACCGGGGACAGCCCTAAATCAGTACTTC
clone_size: .
d_call: TRBD1
v_call: TRBV6-1
j_call: TRBJ2-7

cdr3_aa: CASSAGDTSKNIQYF
cdr3_nt: TGTGCCAGCAGCGCCGGGGACACCTCCAAAAACATTCAGTACTTC
clone_size: .
d_call: .
v_call: TRBV28
j_call: TRBJ2-4

cdr3_aa: CATSSLGQPSYEQYF
cdr3_nt: TGTGCCACCAGCAGTCTCGGACAGCCCTCCTACGAGCAGTACTTC
clone_size: .
d_call: .
v_call: TRBV15
j_call: TRBJ2-7

cdr3_aa: CASSVTRRVVSYNEQFF
cdr3_nt: TGTGCCAGCAGCGTGACTAGACGGGTCGTCTCCTACAATGAGCAGTTCTTC
clone_size: .
d_call: .
v_call: TRBV9
j_call: TRBJ2-1

cdr3_aa: CASSLDRYGETQYF
cdr3_nt: TGTGCCAGCAGCTTGGATAGGTACGGGGAGACCCAGTACTTC
clone_size: .
d_call: .
v_call: TRBV7-9
j_call: TRBJ2-5

cdr3_aa: CASRRLGTGVIPYEQYF
cdr3_nt: TGTGCCAGCAGACGATTGGGGACAGGGGTTATTCCCTACGAGCAGTACTTC
clone_size: .
d_call: TRBD1
v_call: TRBV27
j_call: TRBJ2-7

cdr3_aa: CASSAVSTGELFF
cdr3_nt: TGTGCCAGCAGTGCGGTGAGCACCGGGGAGCTGTTTTTT
clone_size: once
d_call: .
v_call: TRBV6-4
j_call: TRBJ2-2

cdr3_aa: CASSIVPGGAGNQPQHF
cdr3_nt: TGTGCCAGTAGTATAGTCCCAGGGGGCGCGGGCAATCAGCCCCAGCATTTT
clone_size: .
d_call: TRBD1
v_call: TRBV19
j_call: TRBJ1-5

cdr3_aa: CASSPLAGGLSWTDTQYF
cdr3_nt: TGTGCCAGCAGCCCCCTAGCGGGAGGGCTTTCTTGGACAGATACGCAGTATTTT
clone_size: .
d_call: TRBD2
v_call: TRBV9
j_call: TRBJ2-3

cdr3_aa: CASRGTGGMTIQYF
cdr3_nt: TGTGCCAGCCGAGGAACAGGGGGCATGACCATTCAGTACTTC
clone_size: .
d_call: TRBD1
v_call: TRBV6-5
j_call: TRBJ2-4

cdr3_aa: CASSGKTGEDSYEQYF
cdr3_nt: TGCGCCAGCAGTGGCAAGACAGGGGAGGACTCCTACGAGCAGTACTTC
clone_size: .
d_call: TRBD1
v_call: TRBV10-2
j_call: TRBJ2-7

cdr3_aa: CASSLDIGRTGELFF
cdr3_nt: TGTGCCAGCAGCTTGGATATTGGCCGCACCGGGGAGCTGTTTTTT
clone_size: .
d_call: .
v_call: TRBV5-4
j_call: TRBJ2-2

cdr3_aa: CASRSTGGPYEQYF
cdr3_nt: TGTGCCAGCAGGTCGACAGGAGGCCCCTACGAGCAGTACTTC
clone_size: .
d_call: .
v_call: TRBV5-4
j_call: TRBJ2-7

cdr3_aa: CASSPISPYNEQFF
cdr3_nt: TGTGCCAGCAGTCCGATAAGCCCCTACAATGAGCAGTTCTTC
clone_size: few
d_call: .
v_call: TRBV27
j_call: TRBJ2-1

cdr3_aa: CASSLGTGRTDTQYF
cdr3_nt: TGTGCTAGCAGCTTAGGGACAGGGCGCACAGATACGCAGTATTTT
clone_size: .
d_call: TRBD1
v_call: TRBV7-7
j_call: TRBJ2-3

cdr3_aa: CASSQQQGFYSSYEQYF
cdr3_nt: TGCGCCAGCAGCCAACAGCAGGGGTTTTATAGCTCCTACGAGCAGTACTTC
clone_size: .
d_call: .
v_call: TRBV4-3
j_call: TRBJ2-7

cdr3_aa: CASSQDVTSLSNYGYTF
cdr3_nt: TGCGCCAGCAGCCAAGATGTAACATCTTTATCTAACTATGGCTACACCTTC
clone_size: .
d_call: .
v_call: TRBV4-1
j_call: TRBJ1-2

cdr3_aa: CASSSGGLAGNTGELFF
cdr3_nt: TGTGCCAGCAGCTCCGGCGGGCTAGCGGGGAACACCGGGGAGCTGTTTTTT
clone_size: .
d_call: TRBD2
v_call: TRBV7-3
j_call: TRBJ2-2

cdr3_aa: CASRLQGAYEQFF
cdr3_nt: TGTGCCAGCAGACTACAGGGTGCGTACGAGCAGTTCTTC
clone_size: .
d_call: .
v_call: TRBV6-5
j_call: TRBJ2-1

cdr3_aa: CASSDRDRGGRNTIYF
cdr3_nt: TGTGCCAGCAGTGACCGGGACAGGGGTGGAAGAAACACCATATATTTT
clone_size: .
d_call: TRBD1
v_call: TRBV28
j_call: TRBJ1-3